These T cell receptor beta chains were read from a single sample in a study of shared clonotypes between healthy human individuals. Profiled with immunoSEQ multiplex PCR; TCRdb holds only in-frame clones, not every one. This table has some 1,900,000 clones, approximately 94% appearing once. The sample consisted of naive CD8+ T cells sorted from blood. These receptors were collected from a man younger than 35 in good health. CDR3s include the opening cysteine and the closing phenylalanine or tryptophan. The D gene is left open where the match is weak.

v_call | d_call | cdr3_aa
TRBV7-9 | TRBD2 | CASSAAGGLGVTQYF
TRBV30 | . | CAWGVGVDTQYF
TRBV27 | . | CASSLQGRDTEAFF
TRBV29-1 | . | CSVEETGRAQYF
TRBV7-9 | TRBD1 | CASSVGETGYQPQHF
TRBV29-1 | . | CSVDPGNYGYTF
TRBV5-1 | . | CASSWAGLNTEAFF
TRBV7-9 | TRBD1 | CASSLADRGYEQYF
TRBV14 | . | CASSQAGQGWPEAFF
TRBV7-3 | . | CASSPTTGPQRETQYF
TRBV2 | TRBD1 | CASSEALDRVSYEQYF
TRBV2 | TRBD2 | CASSPTSGYEQYF
TRBV6-4 | . | CASSDEWGRQYF
TRBV9 | . | CASSDSSSGDTQYF
TRBV15 | . | CATSTRQNNEQFF
TRBV9 | TRBD1 | CASSGPGQGAHTIYF
TRBV30 | . | CAWSVLDRDTQYF
TRBV29-1 | TRBD2 | CSVLGLANGGELFF
TRBV6-5 | . | CASEHPMNTEAFF
TRBV27 | TRBD1 | CASSRIGTGDYEQYF
TRBV6-1 | . | CASSQNPGTSNEQFF
TRBV5-8 | . | CASSLEGVIYGYTF
TRBV29-1 | TRBD1 | CSVVGTVFDEQYF
TRBV15 | . | CATSRPEEGWQPQHF
TRBV19 | . | CASSIRETLSYNEQFF
TRBV27 | . | CASSPGKTNEKLFF
TRBV27 | . | CASSITGDEQYF
TRBV27 | . | CASSPWAEAYEQYF
TRBV6-1 | . | CASSPLEGGYGYTF
TRBV13 | . | CASSFPGLGGYTF
TRBV4-3 | . | CASSQDYEPSFETQYF
TRBV9 | . | CASSVARVGYEQYF